The next 19 T cell receptor beta chains were all read from a single sample in a study of CD8+ T cells in alopecia areata. RNA was extracted and reverse transcribed into cDNA as the sequencing template. Assay: immunoSEQ multiplex PCR; the TCRdb copy retains only in-frame clones and omits some. The table records some 99,000 clones, over 40% of them present only once. What was sequenced was CD4+ T cells sorted from blood. These receptors all stem from a human donor with alopecia areata.

A remark on this clone: One end of the junction varies from germline; a read error may be responsible. This rearrangement joins TRBV7-7 to TRBJ2-7; D might be TRBD1 (6 bases). The CDR3 consists of 13 residues. CDR1 and CDR2 (germline): SSHAT, FNYEAQ (reference sequence). CDR3 residues: CASSLDSSYEQYF. The CDR3, as DNA: TGTGCTAGCAGCTTGGACAGCTCCTACGAGCAGTACTTC. The whole variable domain, filled in from reference TRBV7-7 and TRBJ2-7, reads GAGVSQSPRYKVTKRGQDVTLRCDPISSHATLYWYQQALGQGPEFLTYFNYEAQPDKSGLPSDRFSAERPEGSISTLTIQRTEQRDSAMYRCASSLDSSYEQYFGPGTRLTVT.

The chain carries TRBV29-1 and TRBJ1-1; D gene uncertain. Between the trimmed V and J ends, which lost 7 bases and 4 bases, there was a span of 22 bases. This CDR3 is 15 amino acids long. In germline, CDR1 is SQVTM, CDR2 ANQGSEA. CDR3 protein: CSAAVRFQALTEAFF. The DNA of the CDR3 is TGCAGCGCCGCCGTTCGATTCCAGGCTCTCACTGAAGCTTTCTTT.

In regard to this clone: This sample also contains other DNA sequences that code for the same CDR3. This chain connects TRBV30 to TRBJ2-1; 8 bases fit TRBD1. The CDR3 is 15 residues long. Trimming took 0 bases from V and 3 from J; bases not matched to a gene: 4. CDR1 is GTSNPN and CDR2 is SVGIG in the germline V gene (reference sequence). The CDR3 reads CAWSVRQGIYNEQFF. The CDR3 region has the DNA TGTGCCTGGAGTGTAAGACAGGGGATCTACAATGAGCAGTTCTTC.

The rearrangement joins TRBV30 to TRBJ2-7, with 12 bases fitting TRBD1. J gave up 6 bases and V 1 base, and 4 bases lay outside the gene matches. Per the germline V gene, CDR1 is GTSNPN and CDR2 is SVGIG (reference sequence). The CDR3 is 14 amino acids. The chain's CDR3 is CAWSAGTGGGEQYF. The DNA for the CDR3 is TGTGCCTGGAGTGCCGGGACAGGGGGCGGCGAGCAGTACTTC.

This chain connects TRBV29-1 to TRBJ2-7; D call uncertain. This CDR3 comprises 14 residues. The V end was cut by 4 bases, the J end by 0 bases, with 13 bases between. The germline V gene has CDR1 SQVTM and CDR2 ANQGSEA. This CDR3 reads CSVANGASSYEQYF. In nucleotides, the CDR3 is TGCAGCGTTGCAAACGGTGCCAGCTCCTACGAGCAGTACTTC.

The chain uses TRBV29-1 and TRBJ2-5; D remains unclear. CDR3 length equals 12 residues. The V and J ends lost 7 bases and 4 bases respectively, with 13 bases between them. CDR1 and CDR2 (germline): SQVTM, ANQGSEA. The CDR3 coding sequence is TGCAGCGGATCTCAGAGAGGAGAGACCCAGTACTTC. This codes for CSGSQRGETQYF.

The J gene is TRBJ2-4, the V gene TRBV4-3; D is unresolved. Trimming removed 4 bases from V and 0 bases from J, with 7 bases in between. Looked up from germline, CDR1 is LGHNA and CDR2 is YSLEER. The CDR3 has 14 amino acids. CDR3 nucleotide sequence: TGCGCCAGCAGCCCGCAGAGAGCCAAAAACATTCAGTACTTC. As protein: CASSPQRAKNIQYF.

This clone has only one observation. The chain links TRBV29-1 to TRBJ2-4; D is uncertain. CDR1 is SQVTM, CDR2 ANQGSEA, per germline. This CDR3 has 12 amino acids. V lost 5 bases, J lost 2 bases, and 7 bases lay in between. CDR3 residues: CSVTATKNIQYF. In DNA form, the CDR3 reads TGCAGCGTTACAGCTACCAAAAACATTCAGTACTTC.

This clone showed up just once. The chain links TRBV29-1 to TRBJ1-2; D unclear. Germline lookup yields CDR1 SQVTM and CDR2 ANQGSEA. This CDR3 is built from 12 residues. V was pared by 3 bases and J by 0 bases, with 5 bases between. The CDR3 here is CSVEAANYGYTF. As DNA, the CDR3 is TGCAGCGTTGAGGCAGCTAACTATGGCTACACCTTC. The variable domain in full, with the rest retrieved from reference TRBV29-1 and TRBJ1-2, is SAVISQKPSRDICQRGTSLTIQCQVDSQVTMMFWYRQQPGQSLTLIATANQGSEATYESGFVIDKFPISRPNLTFSTLTVSNMSPEDSSIYLCSVEAANYGYTFGSGTRLTVV.

The V call is TRBV5-4, the J call TRBJ2-5; no firm D call. Germline V gene sequence: CDR1 SGHNT, CDR2 YYREEE (reference sequence). Deletions cut 1 base from V and 5 bases from J, with 6 bases between. CDR3 length: 12 residues. CDR3 nucleotides: TGTGCCAGCAGCTTGCTTGGGGAGACCCAGTACTTC. Encoded protein: CASSLLGETQYF.

About this clone: Different DNA sequences within this sample yield the same CDR3. This chain uses TRBV29-1 with TRBJ2-7; 7 bases match TRBD1. CDR1 SQVTM and CDR2 ANQGSEA come from the germline V gene. This CDR3 has 11 amino acids. Trimming cost V 4 bases and J 6 bases; bases outside gene matches: 3. The CDR3: CSVGRDSEQYF. The CDR3 DNA reads TGCAGCGTTGGCCGGGACAGCGAGCAGTACTTC.

The chain joins TRBV4-3 to TRBJ1-1, with D tentatively TRBD1 (5 bases). Germline CDR1 LGHNA, CDR2 YSLEER. The CDR3 contains 14 residues. Trimming stripped 0 bases from V and 1 base from J, with 6 bases between. The CDR3 here is CASSQDGGNTEAFF. Here the CDR3 DNA reads TGCGCCAGCAGCCAAGATGGGGGGAACACTGAAGCTTTCTTT.

This sequence joins TRBV7-9 and TRBJ2-7; 7 bases align to TRBD2. V lost 2 bases, J lost 3 bases, and 7 bases stayed unmatched. Germline CDR1 reads SEHNR; CDR2 reads FQNEAQ (reference sequence). CDR3 length equals 15 residues. The CDR3 is CASSLIAGVDYEQYF. CDR3 sequence (DNA): TGTGCCAGCAGCTTAATCGCGGGAGTAGACTACGAGCAGTACTTC.

This chain connects TRBV5-6 to TRBJ2-2; 8 nucleotides align to TRBD2. Looked up from germline, CDR1 is SGHDT and CDR2 is YYEEEE. The junction had 3 bases not matched to a gene; V was cut back by 1 base and J by 4 bases. There are 15 residues in the CDR3. In DNA, the CDR3 is TGTGCCAGCAGCTTGACAGCGGGAGTCACCGGGGAGCTGTTTTTT. It translates to CASSLTAGVTGELFF.

The V and J genes are TRBV29-1 and TRBJ2-7; the D gene is possibly TRBD2 (7 bases). In germline, CDR1 is SQVTM, CDR2 ANQGSEA. The CDR3 totals 14 residues. Trimming left V 4 bases short and J 0 bases short, with 13 bases between. CDR3 nucleotides: TGCAGCGTTGCCGGGGGGCGTGACTCCTACGAGCAGTACTTC. Its protein product is CSVAGGRDSYEQYF.

The chain is built from TRBV30 and TRBJ1-1; D is possibly TRBD1 (6 bases). The germline V gene encodes CDR1 GTSNPN and CDR2 SVGIG (reference sequence). CDR3 length equals 14 residues. The ends were cut back, 4 bases at V and 2 bases at J, with 14 bases in the middle. The CDR3 DNA follows: TGTGCCTGGACCAGGACAGCAAGAAACACTGAAGCTTTCTTT. It encodes CAWTRTARNTEAFF.

This clone was detected a few times. This chain joins TRBV9 and TRBJ2-2; 7 bases agree with TRBD2. CDR1 and CDR2 (germline): SGDLS, YYNGEE. The CDR3 is made up of 16 amino acids. The trim removed 1 base at V and 5 bases at J, leaving 8 bases unmatched. Here the CDR3 DNA reads TGTGCCAGCAGCGTACAAGGCGGGAGAGGGACCGGGGAGCTGTTTTTT. Amino acid sequence: CASSVQGGRGTGELFF. The entire variable domain, with the rest obtained from reference TRBV9 and TRBJ2-2, is as follows: DSGVTQTPKHLITATGQRVTLRCSPRSGDLSVYWYQQSLDQGLQFLIQYYNGEERAKGNILERFSAQQFPDLHSELNLSSLELGDSALYFCASSVQGGRGTGELFFGEGSRLTVL.

In its sample, this clone was seen a few times. This chain joins TRBV29-1 and TRBJ1-2; D not resolved. In germline, CDR1 is SQVTM, CDR2 ANQGSEA. Trimming took 3 bases from V and 2 from J, leaving 7 bases between them. The CDR3 loop spans 12 amino acids. As DNA, the CDR3 is TGCAGCGTTGACCCACAGAACTATGGCTACACCTTC. It encodes CSVDPQNYGYTF.

The chain couples TRBV30 to TRBJ2-5; no clear D gene. Trimming removed 2 bases at V and 1 base at J, with 8 bases between. The CDR3 runs to 13 residues. Germline CDR1 reads GTSNPN; CDR2 reads SVGIG (reference sequence). The CDR3 loop is CAWSSAIQETQYF. The CDR3 DNA reads as TGTGCCTGGAGTTCGGCTATCCAAGAGACCCAGTACTTC.